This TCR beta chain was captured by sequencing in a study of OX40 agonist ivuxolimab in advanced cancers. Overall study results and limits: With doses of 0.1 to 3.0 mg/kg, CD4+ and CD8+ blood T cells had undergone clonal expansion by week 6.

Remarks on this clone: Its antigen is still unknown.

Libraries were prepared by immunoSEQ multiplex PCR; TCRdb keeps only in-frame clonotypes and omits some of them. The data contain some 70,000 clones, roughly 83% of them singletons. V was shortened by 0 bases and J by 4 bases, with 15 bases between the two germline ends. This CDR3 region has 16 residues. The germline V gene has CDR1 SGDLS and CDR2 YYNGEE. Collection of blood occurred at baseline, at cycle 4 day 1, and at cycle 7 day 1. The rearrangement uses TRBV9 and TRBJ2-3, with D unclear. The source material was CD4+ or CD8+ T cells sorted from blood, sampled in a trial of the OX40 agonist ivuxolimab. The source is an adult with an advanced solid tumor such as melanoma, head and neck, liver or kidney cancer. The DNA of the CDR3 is TGTGCCAGCAGCGTAGGGGCTAGTCAGGATGCAGATACGCAGTATTTT. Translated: CASSVGASQDADTQYF.